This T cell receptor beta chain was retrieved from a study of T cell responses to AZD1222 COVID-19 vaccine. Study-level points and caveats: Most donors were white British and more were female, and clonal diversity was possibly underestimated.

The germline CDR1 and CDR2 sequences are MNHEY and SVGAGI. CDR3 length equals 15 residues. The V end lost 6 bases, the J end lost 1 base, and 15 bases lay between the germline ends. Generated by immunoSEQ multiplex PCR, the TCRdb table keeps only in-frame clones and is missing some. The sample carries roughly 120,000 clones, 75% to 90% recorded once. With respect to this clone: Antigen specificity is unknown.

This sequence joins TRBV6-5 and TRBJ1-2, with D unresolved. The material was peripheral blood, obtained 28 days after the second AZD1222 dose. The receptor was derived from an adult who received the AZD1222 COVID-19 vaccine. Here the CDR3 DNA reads TGTGCCAGCAGCATATACAGTATCAGTAACTATGGCTACACCTTC. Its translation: CASSIYSISNYGYTF.